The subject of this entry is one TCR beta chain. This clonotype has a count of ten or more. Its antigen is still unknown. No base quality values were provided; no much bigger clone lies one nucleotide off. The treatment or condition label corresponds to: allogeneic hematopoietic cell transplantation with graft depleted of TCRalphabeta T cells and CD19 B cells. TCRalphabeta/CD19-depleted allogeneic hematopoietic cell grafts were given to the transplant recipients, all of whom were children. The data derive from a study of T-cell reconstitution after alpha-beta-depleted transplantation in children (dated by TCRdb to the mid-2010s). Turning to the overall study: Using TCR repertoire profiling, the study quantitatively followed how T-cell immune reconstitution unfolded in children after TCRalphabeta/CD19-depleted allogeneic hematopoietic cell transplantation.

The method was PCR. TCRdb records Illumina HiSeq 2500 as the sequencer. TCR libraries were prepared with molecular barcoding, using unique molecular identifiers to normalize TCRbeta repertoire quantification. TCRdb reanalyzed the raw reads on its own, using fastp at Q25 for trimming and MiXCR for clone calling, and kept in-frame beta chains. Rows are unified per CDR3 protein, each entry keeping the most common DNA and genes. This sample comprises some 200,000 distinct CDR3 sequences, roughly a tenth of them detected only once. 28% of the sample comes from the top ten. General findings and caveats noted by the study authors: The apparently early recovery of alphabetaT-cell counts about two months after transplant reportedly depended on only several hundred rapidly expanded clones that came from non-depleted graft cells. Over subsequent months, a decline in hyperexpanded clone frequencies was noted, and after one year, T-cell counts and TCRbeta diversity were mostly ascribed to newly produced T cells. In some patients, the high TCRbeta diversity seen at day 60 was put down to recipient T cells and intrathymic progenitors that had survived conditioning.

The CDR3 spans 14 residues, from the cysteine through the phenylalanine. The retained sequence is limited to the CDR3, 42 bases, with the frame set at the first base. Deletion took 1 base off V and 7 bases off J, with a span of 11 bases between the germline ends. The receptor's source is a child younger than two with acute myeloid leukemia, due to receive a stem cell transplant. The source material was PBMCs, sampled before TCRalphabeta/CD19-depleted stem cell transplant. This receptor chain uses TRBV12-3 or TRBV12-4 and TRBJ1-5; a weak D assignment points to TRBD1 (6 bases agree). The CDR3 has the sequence CASSLGGGPQPQHF. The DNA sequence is TGTGCCAGCAGTTTAGGGGGGGGCCCACAGCCCCAGCATTTT.